Given below is one TCR beta chain in context. The CDR3 consists of 15 residues. CDR1 is MNHNS and CDR2 is SASEGT in the germline V gene. V was cut by 7 bases and J by 8 bases, with 21 bases left in between. This entry comes from a study of OX40 agonist ivuxolimab in advanced cancers. Study details: The patients received ivuxolimab by intravenous route every 2 weeks at 0.01 to 10 mg/kg. Therapy given before enrollment (anti-PD-1, anti-PD-L1 or anti-CTLA-4) was allowed, and 40% to 50% had some.

The table came from immunoSEQ multiplex PCR; TCRdb's copy has only in-frame clones and leaves some out. Of 66,000 or so clones listed, more than 65% are singletons. Samples were taken at baseline and on day 1 of cycles 4 and 7. The rearrangement links TRBV6-1 to TRBJ2-1; D remains unclear. The sample consisted of CD4+ or CD8+ T cells sorted from blood, taken in a trial of the OX40 agonist ivuxolimab. This TCR was recovered from an adult with an advanced solid tumor such as melanoma, head and neck, liver or kidney cancer. In DNA, the CDR3 is TGTGCCAGCAAGGAAGGCATCGGGTACGTTCATGAGCAGTTCTTC. Protein product: CASKEGIGYVHEQFF.